The 30 T cell receptor beta chains reported below all come from one sample, sequenced in a study of T cells in Graves' hyperthyroidism and ophthalmopathy. TCR beta CDR3 sequences were amplified from RNA transcripts. With the HTBI primer set, the TCR CDR3 went through a first round of RT-PCR. TCRdb ran MiXCR on the multiplex PCR reads and lists one entry per CDR3 protein. The sample carries over 250,000 distinct CDR3 sequences, approximately 26% recorded once. The material sequenced was blood. The receptors were sampled from a man between 35 and 55 years old with Graves' hyperthyroidism that later progressed to Graves' ophthalmopathy.

This clonotype has ten or more counts. The rearrangement joins TRBV7-8 to TRBJ1-5, with D unclear. This CDR3 has 14 residues. Germline V lookup: CDR1 SGHVS, CDR2 FQNEAQ. V dropped 3 bases and J dropped 5 bases, with 11 bases sitting between them. The CDR3 region has the DNA TGTGCCAGCAGCTTGGGGAGGAGCCATCAGCCCCAGCATTTT. Its translation is CASSLGRSHQPQHF.

The sample holds many counts of this clonotype. This chain uses TRBV29-1 with TRBJ2-5, with D unclear. The CDR3 extends over 14 amino acids. Germline V gene data show CDR1 as SQVTM and CDR2 as ANQGSEA. The V and J ends lost 4 bases and 1 base respectively, with 13 bases between them. The chain's CDR3 is CSVGATEAQETQYF. DNA of the CDR3: TGCAGCGTTGGGGCTACAGAGGCCCAAGAGACCCAGTACTTC.

In this sample, this clonotype turned up many times. This chain joins TRBV11-2 and TRBJ1-5; 8 bases match TRBD1. The CDR3 length is 13 residues. CDR1 SGHAT and CDR2 FQNNGV come from the germline V gene. Unmatched junction bases numbered 4, after V lost 5 bases and J lost 7 bases. The CDR3 is CASSKDREQPQHF. In DNA form, the CDR3 reads TGTGCCAGCAGCAAGGACAGGGAACAGCCCCAGCATTTT.

This clonotype was counted at least ten times. The chain employs TRBV12-3 or TRBV12-4 and TRBJ1-3; TRBD1 is a possible D gene (6 bases). Between the trimmed V and J ends, which lost 6 bases and 0 bases, there was a span of 15 bases. The CDR3 is 16 residues long. CDR3: CASRNGQTTSGNTIYF. The CDR3 DNA follows: TGTGCCAGCAGGAATGGACAGACGACCTCTGGAAACACCATATATTTT.

This clonotype has a count of ten or more. V is TRBV2 and J is TRBJ2-7; tentative D call: TRBD1 (5 bases). Germline V lookup: CDR1 SNHLY, CDR2 FYNNEI. V dropped 1 base and J dropped 2 bases, with 9 bases sitting between them. This CDR3 spans 14 amino acids. The chain's CDR3 is CASSEDGATYEQYF. For the CDR3, the DNA is TGTGCCAGCAGTGAAGATGGGGCGACCTACGAGCAGTACTTC.

This clonotype was detected only once. The CDR3 bases are TGTGCCAGCAGTTACTCAGTCGAGCAGTACTTC. Protein: CASSYSVEQYF. The V call is TRBV6-2 or TRBV6-3, the J call TRBJ2-7; the D is unclear. CDR1 is MNHEY, CDR2 SVGEGT, per germline. V lost 0 bases, J lost 6 bases, and 3 bases lay in between. The CDR3 is made up of 11 amino acids.

This clonotype turned up a few times. The CDR3 reads CASSTLREQYF. DNA for the CDR3: TGTGCCAGCAGTACCTTGCGGGAGCAGTACTTC. J is TRBJ2-7 and V is TRBV28, with D unresolved. This CDR3 is built from 11 residues. V lost 5 bases, J lost 7 bases, and 9 bases lay in between. Germline CDR1 MDHEN, CDR2 SYDVKM.

This clonotype was seen repeatedly, ten times or more. The chain uses TRBV6-5 and TRBJ2-5; possibly TRBD2 for D (6 bases). The germline gives CDR1 MNHEY, CDR2 SVGAGI. This CDR3 is built from 15 residues. V gave up 6 bases and J gave up 0 bases, with 14 bases separating them. CDR3 loop: CASSYAEGYQETQYF. CDR3 DNA sequence: TGTGCCAGCAGCTATGCGGAGGGGTACCAAGAGACCCAGTACTTC.

The chain uses TRBV12-3 or TRBV12-4 and TRBJ2-7; TRBD2 matches 14 bases. Trimming took 6 bases from V and 5 from J; bases not matched to a gene: 6. This CDR3 region has 15 residues. The CDR3 nucleotides are TGTGCCAGCAGACACCGACTAGCGGGGGGGAACGAGCAGTACTTC. As protein: CASRHRLAGGNEQYF.

This clonotype was picked up many times. The rearrangement links TRBV6-2 or TRBV6-3 to TRBJ2-2; D ambiguous. The V gene's germline CDR1 is MNHEY and CDR2 SVGEGT. V was cut by 0 bases and J by 4 bases, with 12 bases left in between. The CDR3 contains 16 residues. CDR3 in amino acids: CASSYSAQKLTGELFF. In DNA, the CDR3 is TGTGCCAGCAGTTACTCGGCACAGAAACTCACCGGGGAGCTGTTTTTT.

The sample holds many counts of this clonotype. The CDR3 DNA is TGTGCCAGCAGAACCGGGACAGGGCGCCGGGGCGAGCAGTACTTC. Amino acid sequence: CASRTGTGRRGEQYF. The chain employs TRBV12-3 or TRBV12-4 and TRBJ2-7; 9 bases are a match to TRBD1. J lost 6 bases, V lost 6 bases, and 12 bases had no gene match. The CDR3 is 15 residues long.

This clonotype appeared many times. This chain connects TRBV6-5 to TRBJ2-7; 8 nucleotides align to TRBD1. With V trimmed by 7 bases and J by 2 bases, 4 bases remained unmatched. The germline gives CDR1 MNHEY, CDR2 SVGAGI. This CDR3 spans 13 amino acids. CDR3 sequence reads: CASTYRGTYEQYF. The CDR3 region has the DNA TGTGCCAGCACCTACAGGGGGACCTACGAGCAGTACTTC.

This clonotype was observed many times. J is TRBJ2-2 and V is TRBV29-1; no definite D call. This CDR3 contains 14 residues. Per the germline V gene, CDR1 is SQVTM and CDR2 is ANQGSEA. Trimming took 4 bases from V and 2 from J, leaving 11 bases between them. The CDR3: CSVVWTENTGELFF. CDR3 coding DNA: TGCAGCGTTGTATGGACGGAAAACACCGGGGAGCTGTTTTTT.

This clonotype was detected many times. This chain joins TRBV5-5 and TRBJ2-7; D gene uncertain. Trimming removed 3 bases at V and 3 bases at J, with 19 bases between. CDR3 size: 16 residues. Germline V gene lookup returns CDR1 SGHKS and CDR2 YYEKEE (reference sequence). CDR3 sequence: CASSYYYLTPHYEQYF. DNA for the CDR3: TGTGCCAGCAGCTACTACTACCTGACGCCCCACTACGAGCAGTACTTC.

This clonotype appeared many times. The genes are TRBV5-1 and TRBJ1-5; D is ambiguous. The CDR3 is 16 residues long. V was clipped by 0 bases and J by 2 bases, with 12 bases between them. Germline V gene sequence: CDR1 SGHRS, CDR2 YFSETQ. In nucleotides, the CDR3 is TGCGCCAGCAGCTTGGGACCTCAAGCGGGCAATCAGCCCCAGCATTTT. Its protein product is CASSLGPQAGNQPQHF. The variable domain in full, completed from reference TRBV5-1 and TRBJ1-5, reads KAGVTQTPRYLIKTRGQQVTLSCSPISGHRSVSWYQQTPGQGLQFLFEYFSETQRNKGNFPGRFSGRQFSNSRSEMNVSTLELGDSALYLCASSLGPQAGNQPQHFGDGTRLSIL.

A word on this clonotype: Being one base from a much bigger clone, this may be a read error. V gene TRBV10-3 combines with J gene TRBJ1-1; 8 bases map to TRBD1. Germline CDR1 ENHRY, CDR2 SYGVKD. This CDR3 region has 12 residues. CDR3 protein: CGSDRGVAEAFF. The CDR3 DNA reads as TGTGGCAGTGACAGGGGAGTCGCTGAAGCTTTCTTT.

This clonotype was seen many times. V is TRBV6-5 and J is TRBJ2-7; 7 positions match TRBD1. Losses at the gene ends were 0 bases for V and 6 bases for J; bases not matched to a gene: 8. This CDR3 has 15 amino acids. Germline V gene lookup returns CDR1 MNHEY and CDR2 SVGAGI. Here the CDR3 DNA reads TGTGCCAGCAGTTACTCAGAACAGGGGTTGGGCGAGCAGTACTTC. Translated: CASSYSEQGLGEQYF.

This clonotype was picked up many times. The chain carries TRBV28 and TRBJ2-2; the D gene is possibly TRBD1 (5 bases). The germline V and J ends were trimmed by 4 bases and 4 bases, with 16 bases remaining between them. Germline V gene sequence: CDR1 MDHEN, CDR2 SYDVKM. This CDR3 is 16 amino acids long. The CDR3 loop is CASSSPWGLGTGELFF. Here the CDR3 DNA reads TGTGCCAGCAGTTCTCCGTGGGGCCTGGGCACCGGGGAGCTGTTTTTT.

The chain combines TRBV6-1 with TRBJ1-2; D ambiguous. The CDR3 runs to 13 residues. Germline lookup yields CDR1 MNHNS and CDR2 SASEGT. The ends were cut back, 4 bases at V and 4 bases at J, with 10 bases in the middle. CDR3 amino acids: CASSAPPGYGYTF. The DNA for the CDR3 is TGTGCCAGCAGTGCACCCCCGGGCTATGGCTACACCTTC.

This clonotype was recorded at least ten times. This chain uses TRBV12-3 or TRBV12-4 with TRBJ2-5; 8 positions match TRBD2. This CDR3 has 14 amino acids. V lost 6 bases to trimming and J lost 4 bases; unmatched junction nucleotides: 7. CDR3 region: CASSQAGVGETQYF. The CDR3 region has the DNA TGTGCCAGCAGCCAAGCGGGAGTGGGAGAGACCCAGTACTTC.

This clonotype appeared many times. The chain carries TRBV19 and TRBJ1-2; D is unresolved. Germline CDR1 is LNHDA and CDR2 is SQIVND (reference sequence). The CDR3 is made up of 14 amino acids. With 5 bases removed from V and 4 bases from J, the gap between germline ends came to 14 bases. This CDR3 reads CASSVPIKGYGYTF. The CDR3 DNA is TGTGCCAGTAGTGTACCCATAAAAGGCTATGGCTACACCTTC. Filled out from reference TRBV19 and TRBJ1-2, the complete variable domain reads DGGITQSPKYLFRKEGQNVTLSCEQNLNHDAMYWYRQDPGQGLRLIYYSQIVNDFQKGDIAEGYSVSREKKESFPLTVTSAQKNPTAFYLCASSVPIKGYGYTFGSGTRLTVV.

The chain combines TRBV12-3 or TRBV12-4 with TRBJ2-2; 8 bases match TRBD2. The CDR3 totals 17 residues. The V gene end was trimmed by 3 bases and the J gene end by 2 bases; junction bases not matched to a gene: 8. The CDR3 sequence is CASSLVGGGQNTGELFF. For the CDR3, the DNA is TGTGCCAGCAGTTTGGTCGGGGGGGGACAAAACACCGGGGAGCTGTTTTTT.

The chain uses TRBV28 and TRBJ1-2; 8 bases agree with TRBD1. CDR3 length equals 14 residues. The V segment lost 10 bases and the J segment 7 bases; nucleotides outside the gene matches: 14. The germline gives CDR1 MDHEN, CDR2 SYDVKM. CDR3 in DNA: TGTGCCATCCAGACAGGGGCCTCGGGGTTTGGCTACACCTTC. This gives the protein CAIQTGASGFGYTF.

This clonotype was counted at least ten times. The V call is TRBV28, the J call TRBJ1-6, with D hard to call. The germline V gene encodes CDR1 MDHEN and CDR2 SYDVKM. This CDR3 comprises 16 residues. With 6 bases removed from V and 0 bases from J, the gap between germline ends came to 12 bases. The CDR3 spells CASRGSHGSYNSPLHF. CDR3 DNA sequence: TGTGCCAGCAGGGGTTCCCATGGCTCCTATAATTCACCCCTCCACTTT.

This clonotype was found many times. The rearrangement uses TRBV18 and TRBJ1-2; 7 bases map to TRBD1. Germline lookup yields CDR1 KGHSH and CDR2 LQKENI. The J segment lost 0 bases and the V segment lost 3 bases, leaving 4 bases of the junction unmatched. This CDR3 has 15 amino acids. CDR3 region: CASSPGQSTNYGYTF. CDR3 DNA sequence: TGTGCCAGCTCACCGGGACAGAGTACTAACTATGGCTACACCTTC.

This clonotype has ten or more counts. The chain has TRBV15 and TRBJ1-1, with D unclear. Per germline, CDR1 LNHNV and CDR2 YYDKDF (reference sequence). The CDR3 length is 14 residues. Trimming took 1 base from V and 1 from J, leaving 7 bases between them. The CDR3 DNA reads as TGTGCCACCAGCAGAGGCAGAGGGAACACTGAAGCTTTCTTT. Protein product: CATSRGRGNTEAFF.

This clonotype has more than one count but fewer than ten. The chain uses TRBV19 and TRBJ1-1; TRBD1 might be the D (5 bases). Per the germline V gene, CDR1 is LNHDA and CDR2 is SQIVND (reference sequence). The CDR3 is 14 residues long. Trimming took 3 bases from V and 6 from J, leaving 14 bases between them. Here the CDR3 reads CASSIRPGFAEAFF. Written as DNA, the CDR3 is TGTGCCAGTAGTATTAGACCAGGGTTCGCTGAAGCTTTCTTT.

This clonotype was seen ten or more times. The V call is TRBV15, the J call TRBJ2-7; D unclear. Germline CDR1 LNHNV, CDR2 YYDKDF (reference sequence). Trimming shortened V by 0 bases and J by 4 bases, and 10 bases separated the two germline ends. CDR3 size: 14 residues. The CDR3 loop reads CATSREGPQYEQYF. The CDR3 region has the DNA TGTGCCACCAGCAGAGAAGGGCCGCAGTACGAGCAGTACTTC.

V usage is TRBV30 and J usage is TRBJ2-7; the match to TRBD2 covers 9 bases. CDR1 is GTSNPN, CDR2 SVGIG, per germline (reference sequence). CDR3 size: 14 residues. J gave up 6 bases and V 2 bases, and 8 bases lay outside the gene matches. The chain's CDR3 is CAWSFSGRRREQYF. The CDR3 DNA is TGTGCCTGGAGTTTTAGCGGGAGACGGCGCGAGCAGTACTTC.

In its sample, this clonotype was seen many times. The chain is built from TRBV12-3 or TRBV12-4 and TRBJ1-1; D ambiguous. Deletions cut 7 bases from V and 2 bases from J, with 11 bases between. The CDR3 covers 13 residues. CDR3 nucleotides: TGTGCCAGCACCTATGGACCCAACACTGAAGCTTTCTTT. Translated: CASTYGPNTEAFF.